This TCR beta chain was sequenced for a study of blood T cells in healthy people across ages. The authors ran a second PCR of 7 to 11 cycles using a sample-barcoded 5' primer and a J-beta primer mix. Via MiXCR, TCRdb re-called the 5' RACE reads, giving one row per CDR3 protein. This table has 800,000 or so distinct CDR3 sequences, around 25% appearing once. This CDR3 has 16 amino acids. The J segment lost 2 bases and the V segment lost 1 base, leaving 5 bases of the junction unmatched. Germline V CDR1 and CDR2: SGHAT, FQNNGV. The same data also contributed to another study, on T cells of mothers and their children.

Sequenced sample: blood. The rearrangement uses TRBV11-2 and TRBJ2-7; TRBD2 agrees at 10 bases. The sequence was obtained from a boy aged 5-17 years in good health. The CDR3 DNA reads TGTGCCAGCAGCTTAGCCCCTAGCGGGAGTCCCTACGAGCAGTACTTC. It encodes CASSLAPSGSPYEQYF. The full variable domain, with the rest looked up from reference TRBV11-2 and TRBJ2-7, is EAGVAQSPRYKIIEKRQSVAFWCNPISGHATLYWYQQILGQGPKLLIQFQNNGVVDDSQLPKDRFSAERLKGVDSTLKIQPAKLEDSAVYLCASSLAPSGSPYEQYFGPGTRLTVT.